The 13 T cell receptor beta chains given below trace back to one sample, sequenced in a study of a mutant IDH1 vaccine in newly diagnosed glioma. For these TCRs, the target antigens are not known. This table comes from immunoSEQ multiplex PCR, and its TCRdb copy is limited to in-frame clones, with some not included. This table has tens of thousands of clones, approximately 86% appearing once. The time point here: week 5, during vaccination. Doses consisted of 300 ug of mutant IDH1 20-mer peptide each, paired with topical imiquimod. Sequenced here: PBMCs, sampled from a glioma patient whose treatment included an IDH1 peptide vaccine. These receptors all come from a woman aged 18-29 years with glioma. Some clones in this sample may be carry-over from other donors' samples.

This clone appeared a few times. The V gene is TRBV4-1, the J gene TRBJ1-5; unclear D gene. With 2 bases removed from V and 4 bases from J, the gap between germline ends came to 6 bases. Germline loops: CDR1 MGHRA, CDR2 YSYEKL. There are 13 residues in the CDR3. The CDR3 DNA follows: TGCGCCAGCAGCCAATCCGGGAATCAGCCCCAGCATTTT. Residues: CASSQSGNQPQHF.

V is TRBV7-2 and J is TRBJ1-3; D uncertain. The CDR3 loop spans 16 amino acids. Germline V gene data show CDR1 as SGHTA and CDR2 as FQGNSA. V lost 1 base and J 0 bases, leaving 10 bases between the germline ends. For the CDR3, the DNA is TGTGCCAGCAGCTTAGAAGCCCTATCCTCTGGAAACACCATATATTTT. This codes for CASSLEALSSGNTIYF.

The chain recombines TRBV30 with TRBJ2-7; no definite D call. The CDR3 has 11 residues. The V and J ends lost 1 base and 11 bases respectively, with 12 bases between them. Germline V gives CDR1 GTSNPN, CDR2 SVGIG (reference sequence). The CDR3 coding sequence is TGTGCCTGGAGTGCCCTCCAGTTCGAGTACTTC. This translates into CAWSALQFEYF.

The J gene is TRBJ2-3, the V gene TRBV4-1; D gene ambiguous. In germline, CDR1 is MGHRA, CDR2 YSYEKL. V dropped 0 bases and J dropped 1 base, with 11 bases sitting between them. There are 16 residues in the CDR3. The CDR3 region is CASSQEPGRRTDTQYF. The CDR3 DNA reads as TGCGCCAGCAGCCAAGAGCCCGGACGGCGCACAGATACGCAGTATTTT.

The chain is built from TRBV7-9 and TRBJ1-4; D is unresolved. V lost 6 bases, J lost 3 bases, and 8 bases lay in between. Per germline, CDR1 SEHNR and CDR2 FQNEAQ (reference sequence). The CDR3 is 13 residues long. In nucleotides, the CDR3 is TGTGCCAGCAGGGGTATATCTAATGAAAAACTGTTTTTT. It translates to CASRGISNEKLFF.

The genes are TRBV7-6 and TRBJ2-2; possible D gene TRBD1, 5 bases. With 3 bases removed from V and 3 bases from J, the gap between germline ends came to 14 bases. CDR3 length: 16 residues. In germline, CDR1 is SGHVS, CDR2 FNYEAQ. The CDR3 loop is CASSLSQTAYTGELFF. CDR3 nucleotide sequence: TGTGCCAGCAGCTTGAGCCAGACAGCTTACACCGGGGAGCTGTTTTTT.

This rearrangement joins TRBV19 to TRBJ2-2; no definite D call. This CDR3 spans 14 amino acids. Trimming shortened V by 2 bases and J by 4 bases, and 8 bases separated the two germline ends. Germline lookup yields CDR1 LNHDA and CDR2 SQIVND (reference sequence). The CDR3 DNA follows: TGTGCCAGTAGTATAAGGTGGAGCACCGGGGAGCTGTTTTTT. This encodes CASSIRWSTGELFF. The variable domain in full, completed from reference TRBV19 and TRBJ2-2, reads DGGITQSPKYLFRKEGQNVTLSCEQNLNHDAMYWYRQDPGQGLRLIYYSQIVNDFQKGDIAEGYSVSREKKESFPLTVTSAQKNPTAFYLCASSIRWSTGELFFGEGSRLTVL.

The chain uses TRBV6-1 and TRBJ2-7; tentatively, D is TRBD1 or TRBD2 (5 bases each). The CDR3 loop spans 15 amino acids. CDR1 MNHNS and CDR2 SASEGT come from the germline V gene. Trimming stripped 4 bases from V and 0 bases from J, with 13 bases between. CDR3 sequence: CASSVGVAHSYEQYF. The CDR3, as DNA: TGTGCCAGCAGTGTGGGGGTGGCCCACTCCTACGAGCAGTACTTC.

The CDR3 nucleotides read TGTGCCAGCACCCTCCGTGGGGCTTCGGGGTCACCCCTCCACTTT. It specifies CASTLRGASGSPLHF. The rearrangement uses TRBV5-4 and TRBJ1-6; D perhaps matches TRBD1 (5 bases). Trimming left V 6 bases short and J 10 bases short, with 20 bases between. Germline V CDR1 and CDR2: SGHNT, YYREEE (reference sequence). The CDR3 is made up of 15 amino acids. The whole variable domain, filled in from reference TRBV5-4 and TRBJ1-6, reads ETGVTQSPTHLIKTRGQQVTLRCSSQSGHNTVSWYQQALGQGPQFIFQYYREEENGRGNFPPRFSGLQFPNYSSELNVNALELDDSALYLCASTLRGASGSPLHFGNGTRLTVT.

J is TRBJ1-2 and V is TRBV19; D ambiguous. The CDR3 has 13 residues. Per germline, CDR1 LNHDA and CDR2 SQIVND (reference sequence). Trimming cost V 3 bases and J 5 bases, with 10 bases left between them. CDR3: CASSMQYGYGYTF. CDR3 DNA sequence: TGTGCCAGTAGTATGCAGTATGGTTATGGCTACACCTTC.

This clone showed up just once. J is TRBJ2-7 and V is TRBV4-1, with 7 bases matching TRBD1. The trim removed 2 bases at V and 0 bases at J, leaving 7 bases unmatched. Per germline, CDR1 MGHRA and CDR2 YSYEKL. The CDR3 runs 16 residues. CDR3 DNA: TGCGCCAGCAGCCAACCGGGACAGCCGCACTCCTACGAGCAGTACTTC. Protein sequence: CASSQPGQPHSYEQYF.

V usage is TRBV5-1 and J usage is TRBJ1-1; 7 nucleotides match TRBD1. With 3 bases clipped from V and 0 bases from J, the junction kept 5 bases outside the gene matches. Germline V gives CDR1 SGHRS, CDR2 YFSETQ. The length of the CDR3 is 15 residues. CDR3: CASSSDRDLNTEAFF. CDR3 DNA sequence: TGCGCCAGCAGCTCCGACAGGGACCTGAACACTGAAGCTTTCTTT.

The genes are TRBV7-2 and TRBJ2-2, with TRBD2 as a possible D gene (6 bases). The length of the CDR3 is 15 residues. V lost 1 base and J lost 6, with 12 bases in between. Germline assignment: CDR1 SGHTA and CDR2 FQGNSA. In DNA form, the CDR3 reads TGTGCCAGCAGCTTAGTTGTGGGCGGGGCCGGGGAGCTGTTTTTT. Encoded protein: CASSLVVGGAGELFF.